This TCR beta chain was captured in a study of blood T cell repertoires in COVID-19. At the level of the study: The samples span acute and convalescent COVID-19 from the United States, Italy and Spain. Sources were T cells, B-cell-depleted T cells, or PBMCs; the material itself was cDNA or gDNA.

How the authors handled the data: From reference gene primer amplification, estimates of nucleated cell counts were derived. Libraries were prepared by immunoSEQ multiplex PCR; TCRdb keeps only in-frame clonotypes and omits some of them. The V and J calls and clone size are taken from that table; D and trimming were inferred from the DNA. The sample holds 20,000 to 30,000 clones, around 87% seen once. The J segment lost 0 bases and the V segment lost 0 bases, leaving 14 bases of the junction unmatched. This CDR3 is 20 amino acids long. Germline-derived CDR1 and CDR2 are SGHRS and YFSETQ. The clonotype comes from a human donor with active COVID-19. The donor label of this sample is uncertain. Specimen: peripheral blood. The rearrangement joins TRBV5-1 to TRBJ2-2; 7 bases are shared with TRBD1. CDR3 nucleotides: TGCGCCAGCAGCTTGGGAGTGTCTCGACAGGGTCTCGCGAACACCGGGGAGCTGTTTTTT. It encodes CASSLGVSRQGLANTGELFF.